A selection of T cell receptor beta chains follows, all from one sample in a study of blood T cell repertoires in COVID-19. Profiled with immunoSEQ multiplex PCR; TCRdb holds only in-frame clones, not every one. The table shows about 190,000 clones, with around 80% occurring only once. Sequencing was carried out using peripheral blood. The receptors here all came from a woman in her forties or fifties with acute or convalescent COVID-19. CDR3s include the opening cysteine and the closing phenylalanine or tryptophan. Fields, in order: clone size, V gene, D gene, J gene, CDR3 DNA, CDR3 protein. D genes are given only for firm matches. For some rows the clone size is stated as once, few or many, or as a class when expanded; others skip it.

>.|TRBV6-2/TRBV6-3|TRBD1|TRBJ1-5
TGTGCCAGCAGTAGCCTCCGGGACAGATCAGTACAGCCCCAGCATTTT
CASSSLRDRSVQPQHF
>.|TRBV6-2/TRBV6-3|TRBD2|TRBJ2-7
TGTGCCAGCAGTCGGGGGGGGTCCCACGAGCAGTACTTC
CASSRGGSHEQYF
>.|TRBV3-1/TRBV3-2|.|TRBJ1-2
TGTGCCAGCAGCCAAAAGGGAGCCCGTGGCTACACCTTC
CASSQKGARGYTF
>.|TRBV5-5|TRBD1|TRBJ2-3
TGTGCCAGCAGCGTCGGGACAGGCCTAAGGACGGATACGCAGTATTTT
CASSVGTGLRTDTQYF
>once|TRBV28|.|TRBJ2-7
TGTGCCAGCAGTTTAAGGCCCGGCGGGTACGAGCAGTACTTC
CASSLRPGGYEQYF
>.|TRBV6-1|TRBD2|TRBJ2-1
TGTGCCAGCAGTGAAAAAAAACTAGCGGTCAATGAGCAGTTCTTC
CASSEKKLAVNEQFF
>few|TRBV19|.|TRBJ1-5
TGTGCCCGTGGGGGGGGGTACGTGGGCAATCAGCCCCAGCATTTT
CARGGGYVGNQPQHF
>.|TRBV5-4|.|TRBJ2-1
TGTGCCAGCAGCCTCCGACAGCTAGCCTACAATGAGCAGTTCTTC
CASSLRQLAYNEQFF
>.|TRBV18|TRBD1|TRBJ1-6
TGTGCCAGCTCACGGGGACAGGGGGGGAATTCACCCCTCCACTTT
CASSRGQGGNSPLHF
>.|TRBV25-1|TRBD1|TRBJ2-1
TGTGCCAGCAGTGGACTTGGGACAGGGGTGAACAATGAGCAGTTCTTC
CASSGLGTGVNNEQFF
>.|TRBV12-3/TRBV12-4|TRBD2|TRBJ2-1
TGTGCCTCCCGGGCGGGAGCGTATCATGAGCAGTTCTTC
CASRAGAYHEQFF
>.|TRBV11-2|TRBD2|TRBJ2-5
TGTGCCAGCAGCCTTAGCGGGGCAAGAGAGACCCAGTACTTC
CASSLSGARETQYF
>.|TRBV10-1|TRBD1|TRBJ2-1
TGCGCCAGCAGTGAGTACAGGGGGGTCTACAATGAGCAGTTCTTC
CASSEYRGVYNEQFF
>once|TRBV7-2|TRBD1|TRBJ2-2
TGTGCCGCAGCGACAGGGGGTTTGGGGACCGGGGAGCTGTTTTTT
CAAATGGLGTGELFF
>.|TRBV24-1|.|TRBJ2-3
TGTGCCACCAGTGATCCCCAGACAGTTGTCGGATCAGATACGCAGTATTTT
CATSDPQTVVGSDTQYF
>.|TRBV6-5|.|TRBJ1-1
TGTGCCAGCAGCCTCCGGGGTGAAGCTTTCTTT
CASSLRGEAFF
>.|TRBV6-5|TRBD2|TRBJ2-1
TGTGCCAGCAGTCCCCGGGGGGGGCGGGGCAATGAGCAGTTCTTC
CASSPRGGRGNEQFF
>.|TRBV6-5|TRBD1|TRBJ1-2
TGTGCCAGCAGTCCGGACAGGTCGGGCGGCTACACCTTC
CASSPDRSGGYTF
>.|TRBV6-2/TRBV6-3|TRBD2|TRBJ2-3
TGTGCCAGCAGTTGGGGACTAGCGCCTGAGAGGGATACGCAGTATTTT
CASSWGLAPERDTQYF
>.|TRBV5-4|.|TRBJ2-3
TGTGCCAGCAGCTTCGGAGGGCCCCGTGCGGATACGCAGTATTTT
CASSFGGPRADTQYF
>.|TRBV7-9|.|TRBJ1-3
TGTGCCAGCAGCCGTGTCCAGGTCTCTGGAAACACCATATATTTT
CASSRVQVSGNTIYF
>.|TRBV6-5|.|TRBJ1-3
TGTGCCAGCAGACGCCCACCGGGATCTGGAAACACCATATATTTT
CASRRPPGSGNTIYF
>few|TRBV10-3|.|TRBJ1-6
TGTGCCATCAGTGGGCAGGGGAATTCACCCCTCCACTTT
CAISGQGNSPLHF
>.|TRBV6-2/TRBV6-3|TRBD2|TRBJ2-3
TGTGCCAGCAGTTACCTCCGACTAGCTATAGATACGCAGTATTTT
CASSYLRLAIDTQYF
>.|TRBV19|.|TRBJ1-1
TGTGCCAGTAGTATCGCCTCCCCGGGGACTGAAGCTTTCTTT
CASSIASPGTEAFF
>once|TRBV2|.|TRBJ2-2
TGTGCCAGCACAGGGAACTCGAACACCGGGGAGCTGTTTTTT
CASTGNSNTGELFF
>.|TRBV4-3|.|TRBJ2-7
TGCGCCAGCAGCTATTCATGGAGGGGAAGGGGTAGGTACGAGCAGTACTTC
CASSYSWRGRGRYEQYF
>.|TRBV3-1/TRBV3-2|.|TRBJ2-1
TGTGCCAGCAGCCAAGGAGGCCCCCTGGATGAGCAGTTCTTC
CASSQGGPLDEQFF
>once|TRBV28|TRBD1|TRBJ1-2
TGTGCCAGCCTAAACAGGGGAACTAACTATGGCTACACCTTC
CASLNRGTNYGYTF
>.|TRBV15|.|TRBJ2-7
TGTGCCACCAGCACACCTAGCGATGAGCAGTACTTC
CATSTPSDEQYF
>.|TRBV20-1|TRBD1|TRBJ2-5
TGCAGTGCTAGTCGCCAGTACAGGGGGCCCGGGATCGGCCAGTACTTC
CSASRQYRGPGIGQYF
>.|TRBV5-1|.|TRBJ1-1
TGCGCCAGCAGCTTGGGGGGGACAACAACCTTGAACACTGAAGCTTTCTTT
CASSLGGTTTLNTEAFF
>.|TRBV5-5|.|TRBJ1-5
TGTGCCAGCAGCTTCTCCGACACACGCAATCAGCCCCAGCATTTT
CASSFSDTRNQPQHF
>.|TRBV5-1|TRBD2|TRBJ2-1
TGCGCCAGCAGCGGGTGGACAGGGAGGCCTAGCGGGAGGAGTGATGAGCAGTTCTTC
CASSGWTGRPSGRSDEQFF
>.|TRBV27|.|TRBJ1-1
TGTGCCAGCAGTTTACAAGGTCCGATCCTAAACAGTGAAGCTTTCTTT
CASSLQGPILNSEAFF
>.|TRBV19|TRBD1|TRBJ1-5
TGTGCCAGTAGTATAACAGGGGGCGCGGGCAATCAGCCCCAGCATTTT
CASSITGGAGNQPQHF
>.|TRBV7-2|TRBD1|TRBJ1-2
TGTGCCAGCAGCATACAGGGGGTTAACTATGGCTACACCTTC
CASSIQGVNYGYTF
>.|TRBV7-2|TRBD1|TRBJ1-1
TGTGCCAGCAGCTTAGCGGGACAGGGGAACACTGAAGCTTTCTTT
CASSLAGQGNTEAFF
>.|TRBV7-2|.|TRBJ2-7
TGTGCCAGCAGCTTAGCGGGCGGGGTCCCCTACGAGCAGTACTTC
CASSLAGGVPYEQYF
>.|TRBV28|TRBD1|TRBJ1-1
TGTGCCAGCAGTCCTCAGGGGGCAGCAACCCACACTGAAGCTTTCTTT
CASSPQGAATHTEAFF
>.|TRBV7-9|TRBD1|TRBJ2-5
TGTGCCAGCAGACGCACAGGGGAGGAGACCCAGTACTTC
CASRRTGEETQYF
>.|TRBV6-2/TRBV6-3|TRBD2|TRBJ2-7
TGTGCCAGCAGTTTCTCCGGGACTAGCGGGAGGGGTTCCTACGAGCAGTACTTC
CASSFSGTSGRGSYEQYF